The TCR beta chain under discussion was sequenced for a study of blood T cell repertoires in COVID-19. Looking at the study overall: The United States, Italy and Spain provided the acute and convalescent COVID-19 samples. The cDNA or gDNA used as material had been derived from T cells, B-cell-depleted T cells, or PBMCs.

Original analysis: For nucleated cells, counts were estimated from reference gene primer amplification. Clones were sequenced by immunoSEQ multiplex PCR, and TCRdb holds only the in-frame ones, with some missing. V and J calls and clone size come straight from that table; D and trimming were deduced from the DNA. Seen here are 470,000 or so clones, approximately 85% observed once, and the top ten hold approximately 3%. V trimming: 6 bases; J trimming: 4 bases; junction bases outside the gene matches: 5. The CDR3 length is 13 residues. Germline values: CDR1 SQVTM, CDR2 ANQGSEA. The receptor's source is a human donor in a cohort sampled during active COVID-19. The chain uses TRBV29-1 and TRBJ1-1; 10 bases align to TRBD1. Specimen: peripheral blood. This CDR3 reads CSVRQGASTEAFF. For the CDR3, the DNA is TGCAGCGTGAGACAGGGGGCAAGCACTGAAGCTTTCTTT.